The clone carrying this T cell receptor (beta chain) showed up many times. Its antigen is not identified. Study results and caveats: Tumor memory CD4+ T cell TCR gene usage clustered with blood and lymph node memory CD4+ cells and lymph node naive CD4+ cells. Roughly an eighth of tumor Treg sequences matched naive CD4+ cells.

The TRBV12-4/TRBJ1-2 clonotypes were amplified using barcode primers with ligated adaptors. Via MiXCR, TCRdb re-called the multiplex PCR reads, giving one row per CDR3 protein. The sample yields roughly 1,600 distinct CDR3 sequences, 4.1% seen once. Naive CD4+ T cells were purified with Tregs depleted by CD25. The V end was cut by 3 bases, the J end by 14 bases, with 7 bases between. The CDR3 extends over 9 amino acids. The clonotype originates from a female donor with breast cancer. The chain carries TRBV12-3 or TRBV12-4 and TRBJ1-2; no reliable D call. Sequenced sample: naive CD4+ T cells sorted from blood. Sample subset: naive CD4+ T cells, CD4+CD45RA+CD25-. The CDR3 bases are TGTGCCAGCAGTTTCGCGCGGACCTTC. Residues: CASSFARTF.